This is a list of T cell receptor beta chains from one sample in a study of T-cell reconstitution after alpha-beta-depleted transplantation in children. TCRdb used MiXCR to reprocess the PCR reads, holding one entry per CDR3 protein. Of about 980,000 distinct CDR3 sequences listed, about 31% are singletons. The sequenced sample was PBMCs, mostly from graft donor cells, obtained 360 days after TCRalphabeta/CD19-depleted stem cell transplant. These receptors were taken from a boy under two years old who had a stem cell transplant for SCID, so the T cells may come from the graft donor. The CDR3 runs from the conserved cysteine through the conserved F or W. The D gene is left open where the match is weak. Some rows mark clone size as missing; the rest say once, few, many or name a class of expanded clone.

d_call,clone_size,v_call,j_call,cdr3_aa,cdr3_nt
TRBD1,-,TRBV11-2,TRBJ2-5,CASSLGQTGGSETQYF,TGTGCCAGCAGCTTAGGGCAGACAGGGGGATCAGAGACCCAGTACTTC
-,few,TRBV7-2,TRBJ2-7,CASSLSSRGSEQYF,TGTGCCAGCAGCTTATCGTCCCGGGGGTCCGAGCAGTACTTC
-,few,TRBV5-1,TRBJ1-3,CASSLEDVSGNTIYF,TGCGCCAGCAGCTTGGAAGATGTCTCTGGAAACACCATATATTTT
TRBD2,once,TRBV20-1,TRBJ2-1,CSAPFLIAGDSYNEQFF,TGCAGTGCTCCCTTTCTCATAGCGGGAGATTCCTACAATGAGCAGTTCTTC
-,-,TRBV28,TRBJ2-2,CASVRGANTGELFF,TGTGCCAGCGTCCGGGGAGCGAACACCGGGGAGCTGTTTTTT
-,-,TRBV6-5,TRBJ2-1,CASSLDNSYNEQFF,TGTGCCAGCAGTTTGGACAACTCCTACAATGAGCAGTTCTTC
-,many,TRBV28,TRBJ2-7,CASSSGTDEQYF,TGTGCCAGCAGTTCAGGTACCGACGAGCAGTACTTC
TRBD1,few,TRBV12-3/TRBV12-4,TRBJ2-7,CASTPGTGPFYEQYF,TGTGCCAGCACCCCGGGGACAGGGCCTTTCTACGAGCAGTACTTC
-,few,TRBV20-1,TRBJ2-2,CSASSLRGRGTGELFF,TGCAGTGCTAGCTCTTTACGAGGCCGAGGCACCGGGGAGCTGTTTTTT
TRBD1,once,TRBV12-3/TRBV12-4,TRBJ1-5,CASSTGQGDNQPQHF,TGTGCCAGCAGTACGGGACAGGGGGACAATCAGCCCCAGCATTTT
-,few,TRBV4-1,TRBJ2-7,CASSQRSGAGLYPSSYEQYF,TGCGCCAGCAGCCAACGGAGCGGCGCGGGCTTATACCCTAGCTCCTACGAGCAGTACTTC
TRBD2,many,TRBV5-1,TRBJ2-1,CASSSGLAGFNEQFF,TGCGCCAGCAGCTCAGGACTAGCGGGTTTCAATGAGCAGTTCTTC
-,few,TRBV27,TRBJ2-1,CASSKAVYNEQFF,TGTGCCAGCAGCAAGGCCGTCTACAATGAGCAGTTCTTC
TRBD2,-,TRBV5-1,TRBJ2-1,CASSLSAGRGNEQFF,TGCGCCAGCAGCTTGTCCGCAGGGAGGGGCAATGAGCAGTTCTTC
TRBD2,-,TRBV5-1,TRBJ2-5,CASSSGLAGFETQYF,TGCGCCAGCAGCTCGGGACTAGCGGGGTTTGAGACCCAGTACTTC
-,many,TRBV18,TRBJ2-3,CASSPLTLRTDTQYF,TGTGCCAGCTCACCACTTACACTCCGCACAGATACGCAGTATTTT
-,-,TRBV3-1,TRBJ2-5,CASSQGSKGDQETQYF,TGTGCCAGCAGCCAAGGTTCAAAGGGGGACCAAGAGACCCAGTACTTC
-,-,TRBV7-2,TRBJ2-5,CASRRQVQETQYF,TGTGCCAGCAGACGACAGGTCCAAGAGACCCAGTACTTC
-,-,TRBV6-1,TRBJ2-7,CASSAGDFSYEQYF,TGTGCCAGCAGTGCAGGGGATTTCTCCTACGAGCAGTACTTC
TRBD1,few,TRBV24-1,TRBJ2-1,CATSRQGAEQFF,TGTGCCACCTCTCGACAGGGGGCTGAGCAGTTCTTC
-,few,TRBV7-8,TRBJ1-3,CASSSPRGDSGNTIYF,TGTGCCAGCAGCTCTCCACGGGGCGACTCTGGAAACACCATATATTTT
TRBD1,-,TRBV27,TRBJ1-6,CASTGGPYNSPLHF,TGTGCCAGTACAGGGGGCCCCTATAATTCACCCCTCCACTTT
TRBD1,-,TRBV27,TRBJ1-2,CASSTGTGVRGYTF,TGTGCCAGCAGTACCGGGACAGGGGTTCGTGGCTACACCTTC
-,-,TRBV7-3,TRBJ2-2,CASSLYSSGELFF,TGTGCCAGCAGCTTATATTCCAGCGGGGAGCTGTTTTTT
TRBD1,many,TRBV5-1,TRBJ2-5,CASSLEGAQETQYF,TGCGCCAGCAGCTTGGAGGGGGCCCAAGAGACCCAGTACTTC
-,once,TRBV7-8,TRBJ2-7,CASSTRQGWGAGDYEQYF,TGTGCCAGCAGCACCCGACAGGGATGGGGGGCTGGGGACTACGAGCAGTACTTC
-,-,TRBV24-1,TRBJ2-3,CATSARGELTDTQYF,TGTGCCACCAGTGCCCGAGGGGAACTCACAGATACGCAGTATTTT
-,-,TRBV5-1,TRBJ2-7,CASGGGGEAYEQYF,TGCGCCAGCGGAGGTGGGGGTGAAGCCTACGAGCAGTACTTC
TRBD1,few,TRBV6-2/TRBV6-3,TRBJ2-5,CASSLPDRGSGTQYF,TGTGCCAGCAGTCTTCCGGACAGGGGAAGCGGGACCCAGTACTTC
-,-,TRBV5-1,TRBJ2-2,CASSREGVPNTGELFF,TGCGCCAGCAGTCGAGAGGGAGTACCTAACACCGGGGAGCTGTTTTTT
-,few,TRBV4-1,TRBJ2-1,CASSHAGRINEQFF,TGCGCCAGCAGCCACGCGGGACGGATCAATGAGCAGTTCTTC
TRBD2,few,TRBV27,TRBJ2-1,CASSLRGGTPTPWNEQFF,TGTGCCAGCAGTTTACGGGGGGGCACTCCCACCCCGTGGAATGAGCAGTTCTTC
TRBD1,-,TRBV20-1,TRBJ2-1,CSARDPGGWAYNEQFF,TGCAGTGCTAGAGACCCAGGGGGATGGGCCTACAATGAGCAGTTCTTC
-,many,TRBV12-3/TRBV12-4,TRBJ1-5,CASSLGASNQPQHF,TGTGCCAGCAGTTTAGGGGCTAGCAATCAGCCCCAGCATTTT
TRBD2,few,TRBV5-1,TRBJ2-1,CASSLPPWRGVCNEQFF,TGCGCCAGCAGCTTGCCCCCTTGGCGGGGGGTTTGCAATGAGCAGTTCTTC
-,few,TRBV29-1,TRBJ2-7,CSVEAGGHREQYF,TGCAGCGTTGAGGCCGGCGGACACCGAGAGCAGTACTTC
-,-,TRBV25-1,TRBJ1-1,CASSHRAVDTEAFF,TGTGCCAGCAGTCACAGGGCCGTAGACACTGAAGCTTTCTTT
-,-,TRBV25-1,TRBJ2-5,CASSEEGLETQYF,TGTGCCAGCAGTGAAGAGGGTTTGGAGACCCAGTACTTC
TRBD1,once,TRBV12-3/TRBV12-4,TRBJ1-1,CASSFDRVPTEAFF,TGTGCCAGCAGTTTCGACAGGGTACCCACTGAAGCTTTCTTT
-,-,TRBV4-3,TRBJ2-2,CASTQGINTGELFF,TGCGCCAGCACTCAAGGGATTAACACCGGGGAGCTGTTTTTT
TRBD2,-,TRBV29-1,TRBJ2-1,CSVELAVYNEQFF,TGCAGCGTTGAACTAGCGGTTTACAATGAGCAGTTCTTC
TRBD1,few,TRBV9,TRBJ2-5,CASSVSTGVQETQYF,TGTGCCAGCAGCGTATCTACAGGGGTGCAAGAGACCCAGTACTTC
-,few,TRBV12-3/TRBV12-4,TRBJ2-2,CASSPRRSVNTGELFF,TGTGCCAGCAGTCCCCGGAGGTCAGTAAACACCGGGGAGCTGTTTTTT
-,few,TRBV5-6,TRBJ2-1,CASSLLVSAEAYNEQFF,TGTGCCAGCAGCTTGCTCGTGAGTGCGGAAGCCTACAATGAGCAGTTCTTC
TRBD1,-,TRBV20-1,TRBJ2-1,CSASTGSSYNEQFF,TGCAGTGCTTCGACAGGGAGCTCCTACAATGAGCAGTTCTTC
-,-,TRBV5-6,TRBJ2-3,CASSDYGGSSTDTQYF,TGTGCCAGCAGCGACTACGGGGGTTCTAGCACAGATACGCAGTATTTT
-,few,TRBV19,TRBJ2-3,CASTNTGRQQYF,TGTGCCAGTACCAACACGGGCCGGCAGCAGTATTTT
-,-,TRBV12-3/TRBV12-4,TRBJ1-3,CASRPGVPGNTIYF,TGTGCCAGCAGACCAGGGGTACCCGGAAACACCATATATTTT
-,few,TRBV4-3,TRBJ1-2,CASSQGNRDDGYTF,TGCGCCAGCAGCCAGGGGAACAGGGATGACGGCTACACCTTC
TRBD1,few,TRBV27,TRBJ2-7,CASKDRGRDEQYF,TGTGCCAGCAAGGACAGGGGGCGCGACGAGCAGTACTTC
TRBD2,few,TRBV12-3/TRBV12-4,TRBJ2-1,CASRHRRGVNEQFF,TGTGCCAGCAGACACCGACGGGGGGTAAATGAGCAGTTCTTC
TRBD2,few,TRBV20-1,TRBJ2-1,CSAPSGFLAGVFYNEQFF,TGCAGTGCCCCTTCGGGATTCTTAGCGGGGGTATTCTACAATGAGCAGTTCTTC
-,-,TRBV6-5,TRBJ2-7,CASSYSASKTQHSYEQYF,TGTGCCAGCAGTTACTCCGCCTCTAAAACACAGCACTCCTACGAGCAGTACTTC
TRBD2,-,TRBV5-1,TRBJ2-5,CASSLGPSGGPETQYF,TGCGCCAGCAGCTTGGGACCTAGCGGGGGTCCGGAGACCCAGTACTTC
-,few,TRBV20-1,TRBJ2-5,CSARDAWTVQETQYF,TGCAGTGCTAGAGACGCCTGGACGGTTCAAGAGACCCAGTACTTC